The next 20 T cell receptor beta chains were all read from a single sample in a study of blood T cells in healthy people across ages. It was with a sample-barcoded 5' primer and a J-beta primer mix that a second PCR of roughly 7 to 12 cycles was run. MiXCR was run by TCRdb on the 5' RACE reads, yielding one entry per CDR3 protein. The data contain 800,000 to 950,000 distinct CDR3 sequences, 25% to 30% of them singletons. These same data were also listed under a study on T cells of mothers and their children.

The sample consisted of blood. The receptors here all came from a woman aged 40 to 55 in good health.

This clonotype has a handful of counts. A much larger clone sits a single nucleotide away, making a read error possible. V usage is TRBV28 and J usage is TRBJ2-1, with 7 nucleotides matching TRBD1. Germline CDR1 MDHEN, CDR2 SYDVKM. CDR3 length equals 16 residues. CDR3 protein: CVSREWDSSSYNEQFF. CDR3 in DNA: TGTGTCAGCAGAGAGTGGGACAGTTCCTCCTACAATGAGCAGTTCTTC.

This clonotype was seen ten or more times. The chain has TRBV12-3 or TRBV12-4 and TRBJ1-4, with unresolved D. V lost 2 bases and J 4 bases, leaving 11 bases between the germline ends. The CDR3 is made up of 15 amino acids. The CDR3 nucleotides read TGTGCCAGCAGTTTATTGCAGGCGGGTAATGAAAAACTGTTTTTT. Encoded protein: CASSLLQAGNEKLFF.

A word on this clonotype: A clone one base away is much larger, so this may be a read error. J is TRBJ2-7 and V is TRBV7-2; 9 bases fit TRBD1. This CDR3 region has 17 residues. The V and J ends lost 3 bases and 7 bases, in that order; junction bases with no gene match: 16. Germline V gene lookup returns CDR1 SGHTA and CDR2 FQGNSA. The CDR3 sequence is CASSFTGTGLTYNEQYF. The DNA of the CDR3 is TGTGCCAGCAGCTTTACCGGGACAGGGTTGACCTACAATGAGCAGTACTTC.

The chain couples TRBV20-1 to TRBJ1-2; 7 positions match TRBD1. V lost 0 bases, J lost 7 bases, and 11 bases stayed unmatched. The length of the CDR3 is 15 residues. In germline, CDR1 is DFQATT, CDR2 SNEGSKA (reference sequence). The CDR3 protein is CSARDPMTGRVGYTF. CDR3 DNA sequence: TGCAGTGCTAGAGATCCCATGACAGGGAGGGTTGGCTACACCTTC.

This chain joins TRBV20-1 and TRBJ1-4; TRBD1 is a possible D gene (6 bases). Germline V CDR1 and CDR2: DFQATT, SNEGSKA (reference sequence). V lost 7 bases and J 5 bases, leaving 11 bases between the germline ends. The CDR3 runs to 12 residues. The CDR3 nucleotides read TGCAGTGGGCGGCAGGGGAATGAAAAACTGTTTTTT. It yields the protein CSGRQGNEKLFF.

The chain joins TRBV2 to TRBJ1-3; D is undetermined. Germline V gene sequence: CDR1 SNHLY, CDR2 FYNNEI. Trimming shortened V by 6 bases and J by 0 bases, and 9 bases separated the two germline ends. The CDR3 consists of 14 residues. The CDR3 DNA reads TGTGCCAGCAGCGATGGTTTCTCTGGAAACACCATATATTTT. Its translation is CASSDGFSGNTIYF.

Only a few counts were recorded for this clonotype. The chain recombines TRBV6-5 with TRBJ1-1; the match to TRBD1 covers 8 bases. Per the germline V gene, CDR1 is MNHEY and CDR2 is SVGAGI. The length of the CDR3 is 14 residues. V shed 6 bases, J shed 1 base, and the junction held 4 bases outside the gene matches. Here the CDR3 reads CASRPTGGNTEAFF. In nucleotides, the CDR3 is TGTGCCAGCAGGCCTACAGGGGGGAACACTGAAGCTTTCTTT.

This clonotype was seen a few times. The V call is TRBV14, the J call TRBJ2-7; either TRBD1 or TRBD2 may fit D (5 bases each). Per the germline V gene, CDR1 is SGHDN and CDR2 is FVKESK. CDR3 size: 16 residues. V lost 4 bases and J lost 2, with 18 bases in between. CDR3 DNA sequence: TGTGCCAGCAGCCCACTTCAGGGAAGAGGGGCCTACGAGCAGTACTTC. Amino acids: CASSPLQGRGAYEQYF. The whole variable domain, filled in from reference TRBV14 and TRBJ2-7, reads EAGVTQFPSHSVIEKGQTVTLRCDPISGHDNLYWYRRVMGKEIKFLLHFVKESKQDESGMPNNRFLAERTGGTYSTLKVQPAELEDSGVYFCASSPLQGRGAYEQYFGPGTRLTVT.

V is TRBV28 and J is TRBJ1-6, with D tentatively TRBD1 (5 bases). V lost 3 bases to trimming and J lost 7 bases, with 16 bases between them. Per germline, CDR1 MDHEN and CDR2 SYDVKM. The CDR3 sequence is 16 residues long. CDR3 nucleotides: TGTGCCAGCAGTTTTACCCTGGGGCAGGGCAATTCACCCCTCCACTTT. Its protein product is CASSFTLGQGNSPLHF.

About this clonotype: The junction differs from germline at one of its ends, possibly a read error. The V and J genes are TRBV7-9 and TRBJ1-4; D might be TRBD1 (6 bases). Looked up from germline, CDR1 is SEHNR and CDR2 is FQNEAQ (reference sequence). The CDR3 spans 14 residues. The CDR3 reads CASSYRDNNEELFF. CDR3 coding DNA: TGTGCCAGCAGCTACAGGGATAATAATGAAGAACTGTTTTTT.

The chain uses TRBV28 and TRBJ1-2; D is unresolved. Trimming left V 6 bases short and J 8 bases short, with 16 bases between. CDR3 length equals 13 residues. Germline V gene sequence: CDR1 MDHEN, CDR2 SYDVKM. CDR3 residues: CASSPFVGGGYTF. CDR3 nucleotides: TGTGCCAGCAGCCCCTTCGTCGGTGGGGGCTACACCTTC.

There are a few counts of this clonotype. This chain connects TRBV29-1 to TRBJ2-3; TRBD1 is a possible D gene (5 bases). Germline CDR1 and CDR2: SQVTM and ANQGSEA. The CDR3 extends over 12 amino acids. V was pared by 7 bases and J by 6 bases, with 14 bases between. CDR3 nucleotides: TGCAGCGCCCGACCGACAGTGGATACGCAGTATTTT. This sequence encodes CSARPTVDTQYF.

This clonotype was seen just once. The chain joins TRBV27 to TRBJ2-3; 7 bases are shared with TRBD2. The CDR3 extends over 17 amino acids. The trim removed 5 bases at V and 0 bases at J, leaving 11 bases unmatched. Germline V lookup: CDR1 MNHEY, CDR2 SMNVEV (reference sequence). As DNA, the CDR3 is TGTGCCAGCAGTCGGAGGGGACTAACTTCTAGCACAGATACGCAGTATTTT. Its translation is CASSRRGLTSSTDTQYF.

This clonotype was picked up many times. The chain combines TRBV7-2 with TRBJ1-1, with TRBD1 matching over 9 bases. Unmatched junction bases numbered 6, after V lost 5 bases and J lost 5 bases. Germline CDR1 and CDR2: SGHTA and FQGNSA. The CDR3 length is 14 residues. Written as DNA, the CDR3 is TGTGCCAGCAGCCTACAGGGGGCGCGAACTGAAGCTTTCTTT. It translates to CASSLQGARTEAFF. The full variable domain, with the rest looked up from reference TRBV7-2 and TRBJ1-1, is GAGVSQSPSNKVTEKGKDVELRCDPISGHTALYWYRQSLGQGLEFLIYFQGNSAPDKSGLPSDRFSAERTGGSVSTLTIQRTQQEDSAVYLCASSLQGARTEAFFGQGTRLTVV.

V gene TRBV5-1 combines with J gene TRBJ2-1; perhaps TRBD2 as D (7 bases). Germline lookup yields CDR1 SGHRS and CDR2 YFSETQ. This CDR3 has 17 amino acids. Trimming took off 4 bases at V and 0 bases at J, with 17 bases between the two ends. The CDR3 DNA is TGCGCCAGCAGCCTGGGGGGCGGGGGCCCCTCCTACAATGAGCAGTTCTTC. Its translation is CASSLGGGGPSYNEQFF.

Ten or more counts support this clonotype. The V and J genes are TRBV3-1 and TRBJ2-7; a possible D gene is TRBD1 (5 bases). Germline CDR1 reads LGHDT; CDR2 reads YNNKEL (reference sequence). The CDR3 has 13 residues. V shed 1 base and J shed 9 bases, with 13 bases lying between them. CDR3 loop: CASSQGQKQGQYF. CDR3 nucleotide sequence: TGTGCCAGCAGCCAAGGACAGAAGCAAGGGCAGTACTTC.

This rearrangement joins TRBV28 to TRBJ1-2, with 7 bases that match TRBD1. Germline CDR1 MDHEN, CDR2 SYDVKM. Trimming removed 5 bases from V and 4 bases from J; junction bases left unmatched: 10. The CDR3 length is 15 residues. CDR3 in amino acids: CASSPSPGQIYGYTF. Written as DNA, the CDR3 is TGTGCCAGCAGTCCATCTCCGGGACAGATCTATGGCTACACCTTC.

This clonotype was detected many times. The CDR3 region has the DNA TGTGCCAGCAGTTTACTTGGGAACACCAAGGCTGGGGCCAACGTCCTGACTTTC. It translates to CASSLLGNTKAGANVLTF. The chain employs TRBV12-3 or TRBV12-4 and TRBJ2-6; D not resolved. CDR3 size: 18 residues. Trimming pared 2 bases from V and 2 bases from J, leaving 16 bases between.

This clonotype was seen ten or more times. The J gene is TRBJ1-1, the V gene TRBV20-1; the match to TRBD1 covers 9 bases. Trimming took 1 base from V and 3 from J; bases not matched to a gene: 9. Germline V lookup: CDR1 DFQATT, CDR2 SNEGSKA (reference sequence). The CDR3 spans 16 residues. The CDR3 loop reads CSARVQQGALYTEAFF. CDR3 coding DNA: TGCAGTGCTAGAGTCCAACAGGGGGCTCTGTACACTGAAGCTTTCTTT.

This clonotype was observed a handful of times. The CDR3 is CASSRDYTSTDTQYF. The CDR3 nucleotides read TGTGCCAGCAGCCGGGACTACACTAGCACAGATACGCAGTATTTT. This rearrangement joins TRBV7-2 to TRBJ2-3; 7 bases align to TRBD2. V lost 5 bases to trimming and J lost 0 bases; unmatched junction nucleotides: 5. CDR1 and CDR2 (germline): SGHTA, FQGNSA. The CDR3 sequence is 15 residues long.